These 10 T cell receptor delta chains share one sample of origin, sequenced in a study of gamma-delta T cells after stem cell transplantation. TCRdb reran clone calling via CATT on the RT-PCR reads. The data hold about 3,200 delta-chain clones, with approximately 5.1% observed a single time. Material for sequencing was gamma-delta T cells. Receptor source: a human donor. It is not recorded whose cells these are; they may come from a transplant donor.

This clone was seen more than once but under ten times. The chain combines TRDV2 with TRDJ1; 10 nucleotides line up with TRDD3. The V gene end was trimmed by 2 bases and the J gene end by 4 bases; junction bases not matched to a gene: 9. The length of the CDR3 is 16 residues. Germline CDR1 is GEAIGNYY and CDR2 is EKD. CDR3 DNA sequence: TGTGCCTGTGACAGCCTCCTGGGGGATAAGGGCGATAAACTCATCTTT. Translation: CACDSLLGDKGDKLIF.

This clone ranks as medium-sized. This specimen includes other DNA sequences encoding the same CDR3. The DNA of the CDR3 is TGTGCCTGTGACACCGTGGAGGCAACTGGGAAAGATAAACTCATCTTT. Its translation: CACDTVEATGKDKLIF. This chain joins TRDV2 and TRDJ1, with a possible D match to TRDD3 (6 bases). The germline CDR1 and CDR2 sequences are GEAIGNYY and EKD. The CDR3 has 16 residues. V was shortened by 0 bases and J by 5 bases, with 18 bases between the two germline ends.

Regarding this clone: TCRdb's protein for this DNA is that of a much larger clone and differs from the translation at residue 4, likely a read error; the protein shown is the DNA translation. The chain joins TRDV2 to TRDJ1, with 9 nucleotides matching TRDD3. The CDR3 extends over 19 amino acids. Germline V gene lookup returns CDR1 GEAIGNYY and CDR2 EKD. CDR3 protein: CACNTLLLGETLYTDKLIF. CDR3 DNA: TGTGCCTGTAACACCCTCCTACTGGGGGAGACCTTGTACACCGATAAACTCATCTTT.

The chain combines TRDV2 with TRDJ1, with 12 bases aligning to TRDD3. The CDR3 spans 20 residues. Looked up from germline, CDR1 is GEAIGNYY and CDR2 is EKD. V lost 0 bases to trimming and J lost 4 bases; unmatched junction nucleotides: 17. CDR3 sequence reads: CACDTVAILGDTQNHDKLIF. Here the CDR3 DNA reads TGTGCCTGTGACACCGTGGCTATACTGGGGGATACTCAGAACCACGATAAACTCATCTTT.

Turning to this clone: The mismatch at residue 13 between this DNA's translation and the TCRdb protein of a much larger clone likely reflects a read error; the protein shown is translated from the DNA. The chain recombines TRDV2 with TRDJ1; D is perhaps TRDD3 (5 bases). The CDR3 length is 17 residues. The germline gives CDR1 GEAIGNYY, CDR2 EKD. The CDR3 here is CACDTVGVGLYTGKLIF. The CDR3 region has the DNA TGTGCCTGTGACACCGTTGGGGTCGGATTATACACCGGTAAACTCATCTTT.

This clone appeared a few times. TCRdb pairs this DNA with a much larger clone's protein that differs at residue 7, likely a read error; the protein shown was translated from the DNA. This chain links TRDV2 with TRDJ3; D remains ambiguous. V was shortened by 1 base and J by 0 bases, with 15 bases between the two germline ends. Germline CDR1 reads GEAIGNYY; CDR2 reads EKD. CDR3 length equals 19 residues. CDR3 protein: CACDTLGPVSSWDTRQMFF. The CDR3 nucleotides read TGTGCCTGTGACACTTTGGGTCCCGTGAGCTCCTGGGACACCCGACAGATGTTTTTC.

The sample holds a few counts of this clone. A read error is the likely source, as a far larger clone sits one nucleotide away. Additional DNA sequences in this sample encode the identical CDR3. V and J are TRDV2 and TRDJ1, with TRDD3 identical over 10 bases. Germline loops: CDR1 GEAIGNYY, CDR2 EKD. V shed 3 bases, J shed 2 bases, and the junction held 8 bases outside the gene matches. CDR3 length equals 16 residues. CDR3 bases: TGTGCCTGTGACCCTTTACTGGGGGATTCTACCGATAAACTCATCTTT. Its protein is CACDPLLGDSTDKLIF.

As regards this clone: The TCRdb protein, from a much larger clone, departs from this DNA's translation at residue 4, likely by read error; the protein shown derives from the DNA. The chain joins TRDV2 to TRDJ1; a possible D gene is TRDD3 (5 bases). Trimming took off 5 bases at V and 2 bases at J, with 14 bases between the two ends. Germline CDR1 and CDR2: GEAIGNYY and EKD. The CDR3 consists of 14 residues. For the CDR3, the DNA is TGTGCCTGTGGCGGGTGGGGAGAGACCGATAAACTCATCTTT. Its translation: CACGGWGETDKLIF.

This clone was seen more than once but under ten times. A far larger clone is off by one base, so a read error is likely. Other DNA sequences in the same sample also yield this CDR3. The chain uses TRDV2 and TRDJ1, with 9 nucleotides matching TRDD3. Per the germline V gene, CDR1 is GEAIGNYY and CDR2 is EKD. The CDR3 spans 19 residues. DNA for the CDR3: TGTGCCTGTGACTACCTTAAGGGGATACGGGGCGACGACACCGATAAACTTATCTTT. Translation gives CACDYLKGIRGDDTDKLIF.

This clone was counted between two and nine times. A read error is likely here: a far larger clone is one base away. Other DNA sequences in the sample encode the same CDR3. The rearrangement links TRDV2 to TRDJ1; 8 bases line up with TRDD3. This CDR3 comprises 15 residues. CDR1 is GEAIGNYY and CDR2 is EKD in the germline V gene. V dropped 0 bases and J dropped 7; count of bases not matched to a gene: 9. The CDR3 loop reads CACDTVGRDTGKLIF. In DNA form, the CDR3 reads TGTGCCTGTGACACCGTAGGGCGGGATACGGGTAAACTCATCTTT.